Listed below are T cell receptor beta chains from one sample, sequenced in a study of blood T cells in healthy people across ages. MiXCR was run by TCRdb on the 5' RACE reads, yielding one entry per CDR3 protein. The top ten clones hold approximately 2.1% of a sample with about 1.8 million distinct CDR3 sequences, roughly 49% of them seen once. The sample comprised blood. The source is a woman aged 40 to 50 in good health. CDR3s include the opening cysteine and the closing phenylalanine or tryptophan. Where a row states a size, it is once, few, many or the class of an expanded clone; other rows omit it.

V gene,clone size,J gene,CDR3 protein
TRBV6-2/TRBV6-3,.,TRBJ2-4,CASSVNSGLAKNIQYF
TRBV29-1,few,TRBJ2-1,CSVSWGEQFF
TRBV6-6,many,TRBJ2-3,CASSYVADTQYF
TRBV4-2,.,TRBJ2-1,CASSTATTGLAGYNEQFF
TRBV27,.,TRBJ1-5,CASSPRDRSNQPQHF
TRBV29-1,few,TRBJ1-2,CSGGDRGLWGYTF
TRBV9,.,TRBJ1-2,CASTGTGKGAMDYGYTF
TRBV13,few,TRBJ2-5,CASSLGSTGTEQYF
TRBV4-2,.,TRBJ2-7,CASSQDPGTGSYEQYF
TRBV6-7,few,TRBJ2-7,CASSYSVASREQYF
TRBV20-1,.,TRBJ2-3,CSPLEGTDTQYF
TRBV6-5,.,TRBJ2-7,CASSRGIWDYEQYF
TRBV6-1,many,TRBJ2-7,CASSEGTGGLYEQYF
TRBV11-2,.,TRBJ2-5,CASSFRTIQETQYF
TRBV27,few,TRBJ2-7,CASISRVGLAYEQYF
TRBV13,.,TRBJ2-7,CASSLRTQGAYEQYF
TRBV20-1,.,TRBJ2-6,CSAKAQGSAGANVLTF
TRBV10-3,.,TRBJ1-2,CAISEGGPSHGYTF
TRBV7-9,.,TRBJ2-4,CASSGMLAGAVAKNIQYF
TRBV5-1,.,TRBJ1-4,CASSSGQQRWDEKLFF
TRBV4-3,few,TRBJ2-1,CASSQVGTGGLGEQFF
TRBV5-1,.,TRBJ2-7,CASSLAWDRGSYEQYF
TRBV7-2,.,TRBJ2-7,CASSLIPGLVAYEQYF
TRBV7-3,.,TRBJ2-1,CAGSLTHRGKLNNEQFF
TRBV5-1,.,TRBJ2-7,CASSQTGGSSNEQYF
TRBV4-1,few,TRBJ1-2,CASSQWTGRVSNYGYTF
TRBV5-1,once,TRBJ2-5,CASSFGSGGLSAQYF
TRBV5-5,few,TRBJ2-1,CASSPLAGIYEQFF
TRBV19,.,.,CASSIGPLQYEQYF
TRBV20-1,.,TRBJ2-3,CSASDGAGTDTQYF
TRBV27,once,TRBJ1-1,CASSFEGFGNTEAFF
TRBV28,.,TRBJ2-3,CASRWRSSSSTDTQYF
TRBV20-1,once,TRBJ2-1,CSAIYDERFF
TRBV11-2,.,TRBJ2-1,CASSRGRDTWGDEQFF
TRBV5-1,few,.,CASSSVGQGVEQYF
TRBV4-3,.,TRBJ1-4,CASSQVWGYNEKLFF
TRBV13,.,TRBJ2-7,CASSTRPTGGGSYEQYF
TRBV7-2,.,TRBJ2-6,CASSFKDPHSGANVLTF